This T cell receptor beta chain was retrieved from a study of response to subunit inactivated influenza vaccine. Notes on the study in general: Authors suggested few new T cells are recruited by each seasonal influenza vaccination.

TCRdb ran MiXCR on the RT-PCR reads and lists one entry per CDR3 protein. Of 650,000 to 800,000 distinct CDR3 sequences detected, about 15% appear once; the ten largest clones hold 6.5% to 8.5%. Between the trimmed V and J ends, which lost 0 bases and 4 bases, there was a span of 15 bases. The CDR3 consists of 16 residues. CDR1 MNHEY and CDR2 SVGEGT come from the germline V gene. A note on this clonotype: Its antigen is unidentified.

The source was PBMCs from blood, collected 14 to 15 days before vaccination. The receptor was derived from a man aged 45 to 65 who received an inactivated influenza vaccine. The chain links TRBV6-2 or TRBV6-3 to TRBJ1-2, with D unresolved. CDR3 residues: CASSYSNGKAFYGYTF. CDR3 DNA sequence: TGTGCCAGCAGTTACTCGAACGGCAAGGCCTTCTATGGCTACACCTTC.